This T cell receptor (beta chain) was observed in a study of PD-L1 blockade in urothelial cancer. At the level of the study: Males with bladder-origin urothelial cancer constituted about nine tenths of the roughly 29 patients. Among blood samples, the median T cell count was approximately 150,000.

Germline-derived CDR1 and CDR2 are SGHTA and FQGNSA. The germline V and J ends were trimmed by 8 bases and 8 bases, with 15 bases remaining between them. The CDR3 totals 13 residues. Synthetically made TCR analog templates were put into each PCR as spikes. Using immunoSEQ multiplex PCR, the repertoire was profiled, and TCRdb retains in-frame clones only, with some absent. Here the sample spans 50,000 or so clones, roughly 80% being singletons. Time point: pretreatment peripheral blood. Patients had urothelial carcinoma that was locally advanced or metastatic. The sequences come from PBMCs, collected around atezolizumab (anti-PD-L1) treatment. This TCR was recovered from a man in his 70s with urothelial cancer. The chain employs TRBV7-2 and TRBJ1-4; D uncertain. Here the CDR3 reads CASAMQVREKLFF. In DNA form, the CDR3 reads TGTGCCAGCGCGATGCAAGTTCGGGAAAAACTGTTTTTT.